The rows below give T cell receptor beta chains drawn from one sample of a study of regulatory T cells in long-lasting Graves disease. TCRdb re-derived calls from the multiplex PCR reads in MiXCR, one entry per CDR3 protein. Of hundreds of thousands of distinct CDR3 sequences listed, around 15% were seen once; the top ten hold roughly 29%. The sample also formed part of further work on T cells in Graves' hyperthyroidism and ophthalmopathy.

The source was peripheral blood mononuclear cells (PBMCs), collected at new diagnosis, from a patient treated with antithyroid drugs. Receptor source: a man aged 35-49 years with Graves disease. CDR3s include the opening cysteine and the closing phenylalanine or tryptophan. A D gene is named only where the DNA matches it firmly. Size is stated for part of the rows, as once, few or many counts, or as a class when the clone is expanded.

>many|TRBV27|TRBJ2-7|TRBD2
CASRALAGGSYEQYF
TGTGCCAGCAGAGCACTAGCGGGGGGTTCATACGAGCAGTACTTC
>many|TRBV20-1|TRBJ1-5|NA
CSARDLGSNQPQHF
TGCAGTGCTAGAGATCTAGGCAGCAATCAGCCCCAGCATTTT
>few|TRBV20-1|TRBJ2-5|NA
CSARIGETQYF
TGCAGTGCTAGAATCGGAGAGACCCAGTACTTC
>many|TRBV12-3/TRBV12-4|TRBJ2-5|NA
CASSRGGRAETQYF
TGTGCCAGCAGTAGGGGTGGCAGGGCAGAGACCCAGTACTTC
>many|TRBV12-3/TRBV12-4|TRBJ2-7|NA
CASSPGLPPEQYF
TGTGCCAGCAGCCCGGGACTCCCTCCCGAGCAGTACTTC
>NA|TRBV5-1|TRBJ2-5|TRBD2
CASSLVGLAGLETQYF
TGCGCCAGCAGCTTGGTTGGACTAGCGGGGCTGGAGACCCAGTACTTC
>NA|TRBV4-3|TRBJ2-7|TRBD1
CASSQDTGGYYEQYF
TGCGCCAGCAGCCAAGATACAGGGGGCTACTACGAGCAGTACTTC
>many|TRBV2|TRBJ1-5|NA
CASSVQGSVEPQHF
TGTGCCAGCAGTGTTCAAGGGTCAGTAGAGCCCCAGCATTTT
>many|TRBV5-1|TRBJ2-3|NA
CASSLGTRKDTQYF
TGCGCCAGCAGCTTGGGGACTCGGAAAGATACGCAGTATTTT
>many|TRBV5-1|TRBJ1-1|NA
CASSSQGQNTEAFF
TGTGCCAGCAGCTCCCAGGGACAGAACACTGAAGCTTTCTTT
>NA|TRBV5-1|TRBJ1-2|NA
CASSYTEFYGYTF
TGCGCCAGCAGCTACACGGAATTCTATGGCTACACCTTC
>many|TRBV20-1|TRBJ1-1|TRBD1
CSALDRVTSEAFF
TGCAGTGCTTTGGACAGGGTAACTTCTGAAGCTTTCTTT
>many|TRBV11-2|TRBJ2-1|NA
CASGTGTTYNEQFF
TGTGCCAGCGGCACCGGGACAACCTACAATGAGCAGTTCTTC
>many|TRBV10-1|TRBJ1-1|TRBD1
CASSESGGGPEAFF
TGCGCCAGCAGTGAGTCCGGAGGGGGCCCTGAAGCTTTCTTT
>many|TRBV15|TRBJ1-5|NA
CATSRGVGQPQHF
TGTGCCACCAGCAGAGGAGTCGGGCAGCCCCAGCATTTT
>many|TRBV11-3|TRBJ2-7|TRBD1
CASSFRGTGQGMNEQYF
TGTGCCAGCAGCTTCAGGGGAACAGGACAGGGTATGAACGAGCAGTACTTC
>NA|TRBV28|TRBJ1-1|NA
CASTLPGPGMNTEAFF
TGTGCCAGCACCCTGCCAGGCCCCGGGATGAACACTGAAGCTTTCTTT
>many|TRBV28|TRBJ2-1|TRBD2
CASRQKLAGFVNEQFF
TGTGCCAGCAGGCAAAAACTAGCGGGGTTTGTCAATGAGCAGTTCTTC
>NA|TRBV19|TRBJ2-7|NA
CASSIGTEYLYEQYF
TGTGCCAGTAGTATAGGGACGGAATATCTCTACGAGCAGTACTTC
>NA|TRBV6-1|TRBJ2-7|TRBD1
CASSERDRIVYEQYF
TGTGCCAGCAGTGAAAGGGACAGGATAGTCTACGAGCAGTACTTC
>few|TRBV15|TRBJ2-1|TRBD2
CATSRSTSGGYNEQFF
TGTGCCACCAGCAGGTCTACTAGCGGGGGTTACAATGAGCAGTTCTTC
>many|TRBV7-3|TRBJ1-1|TRBD1
CASSRDRGTEAFF
TGTGCCAGCAGCAGGGACAGGGGCACTGAAGCTTTCTTT
>NA|TRBV29-1|TRBJ2-2|NA
CSATENTGELFF
TGCAGCGCAACAGAGAACACCGGGGAGCTGTTTTTT
>many|TRBV20-1|TRBJ1-1|NA
CSASSGTPEAFF
TGCAGTGCTAGTTCAGGGACGCCTGAAGCTTTCTTT
>few|TRBV6-1|TRBJ2-3|TRBD1
CASSKQGLTDTQYF
TGTGCCAGCAGTAAACAGGGGCTCACAGATACGCAGTATTTT
>many|TRBV5-1|TRBJ2-7|TRBD2
CASSLGPGLAGANYEQYF
TGCGCCAGCAGCTTGGGCCCGGGGCTAGCGGGGGCCAACTACGAGCAGTACTTC
>many|TRBV27|TRBJ2-7|NA
CASSLKSPDYSYEQYF
TGTGCCAGCAGTTTAAAGAGCCCAGACTACTCCTACGAGCAGTACTTC
>few|TRBV24-1|TRBJ2-1|NA
CATSDGGGGDDEQFF
TGTGCCACCAGTGATGGGGGCGGAGGGGACGACGAGCAGTTCTTC
>few|TRBV9|TRBJ1-3|TRBD1
CASSAQGAADTIYF
TGTGCCAGCAGTGCTCAGGGGGCGGCTGACACCATATATTTT
>NA|TRBV5-1|TRBJ2-7|NA
CASSPGQKDYEQYF
TGCGCCAGCAGCCCAGGACAGAAGGACTACGAGCAGTACTTC
>many|TRBV4-3|TRBJ2-7|TRBD1
CASSQRQGGYEQYF
TGCGCCAGCAGCCAGCGACAGGGTGGCTACGAGCAGTACTTC
>many|TRBV29-1|TRBJ2-1|NA
CSVVRAGNEQFF
TGCAGCGTTGTAAGGGCTGGTAATGAGCAGTTCTTC
>few|TRBV12-3/TRBV12-4|TRBJ1-1|NA
CASSLAGAWGTEAFF
TGTGCCAGCAGTTTAGCCGGGGCCTGGGGCACTGAAGCTTTCTTT
>many|TRBV6-5|TRBJ2-1|TRBD2
CASSYRPSGGNEQFF
TGTGCCAGCAGTTACAGGCCTAGCGGGGGCAATGAGCAGTTCTTC
>many|TRBV20-1|TRBJ2-7|TRBD1
CSAIPTGAYEQYF
TGCAGTGCGATCCCCACAGGGGCCTACGAGCAGTACTTC
>many|TRBV9|TRBJ1-3|NA
CASSASGAFSGNTIYF
TGTGCCAGCAGCGCGTCCGGCGCGTTCTCTGGAAACACCATATATTTT
>NA|TRBV20-1|TRBJ2-5|TRBD1
CSVRTGHQETQYF
TGCAGTGTCCGGACAGGGCACCAAGAGACCCAGTACTTC
>NA|TRBV9|TRBJ2-5|NA
CASSTGRSQETQYF
TGTGCCAGCAGCACAGGACGGAGCCAAGAGACCCAGTACTTC
>many|TRBV18|TRBJ1-1|TRBD1
CASSGQANTEAFF
TGTGCCAGCTCAGGACAGGCGAACACTGAAGCTTTCTTT
>NA|TRBV7-8|TRBJ2-7|NA
CASSLNPGLSYEQYF
TGTGCCAGCAGCTTAAATCCAGGGCTTTCCTACGAGCAGTACTTC
>NA|TRBV6-1|TRBJ1-2|NA
CASNWYGNYGYTF
TGTGCCAGCAACTGGTACGGGAACTATGGCTACACCTTC
>many|TRBV27|TRBJ2-7|NA
CASSFRAGGPYEQYF
TGTGCCAGCAGTTTCCGAGCCGGGGGGCCCTACGAGCAGTACTTC
>many|TRBV6-4|TRBJ1-1|NA
CASSATGMNTEAFF
TGTGCCAGCAGTGCAACAGGCATGAACACTGAAGCTTTCTTT
>many|TRBV28|TRBJ1-5|TRBD1
CASSLRPGQGLGNQPQHF
TGTGCCAGCAGTTTGCGTCCGGGACAGGGATTGGGTAATCAGCCCCAGCATTTT
>many|TRBV5-8|TRBJ1-3|NA
CASSLDGGPGNTIYF
TGTGCCAGCAGCTTGGATGGGGGCCCTGGAAACACCATATATTTT
>NA|TRBV9|TRBJ2-3|TRBD2
CASSVATFGPSGGSPDTQYF
TGTGCCAGCAGCGTAGCTACCTTTGGGCCTAGCGGGGGGTCTCCAGATACGCAGTATTTT
>NA|TRBV10-3|TRBJ2-3|NA
CAISGQSTDTQYF
TGTGCCATCAGTGGACAGAGCACAGATACGCAGTATTTT
>many|TRBV20-1|TRBJ1-1|TRBD1
CSASRDSINTEAFF
TGCAGTGCTAGTCGGGACAGTATTAACACTGAAGCTTTCTTT
>many|TRBV5-4|TRBJ1-1|NA
CASSLEWDLPKNTEAFF
TGTGCCAGCAGCTTGGAGTGGGACCTACCAAAGAACACTGAAGCTTTCTTT